The 7 T cell receptor beta chains presented below share a single source sample, sequenced in a study of T cell changes during pregnancy in multiple sclerosis. Clones were read by immunoSEQ multiplex PCR, and TCRdb kept only the in-frame ones, dropping some. The table lists roughly 110,000 clones, 80% to 95% of them singletons. Material: peripheral blood, obtained after pregnancy. The receptors derive from a female donor with multiple sclerosis, enrolled in a pregnancy study.

This chain links TRBV5-6 with TRBJ2-5; 7 bases are shared with TRBD1. This CDR3 comprises 15 residues. Unmatched junction bases numbered 10, after V lost 4 bases and J lost 4 bases. Germline V gives CDR1 SGHDT, CDR2 YYEEEE. The CDR3 loop reads CASSPTGKRLETQYF. CDR3 nucleotide sequence: TGTGCCAGCAGCCCGACAGGGAAGCGGTTAGAGACCCAGTACTTC.

This chain joins TRBV27 and TRBJ2-7, with a tentative D call TRBD1 (6 bases). CDR1 and CDR2 (germline): MNHEY, SMNVEV (reference sequence). Trimming took off 6 bases at V and 3 bases at J, with 21 bases between the two ends. The CDR3 has 16 amino acids. DNA of the CDR3: TGTGCCAGCAGAAAAACCGTCACAGGGAATAACTACGAGCAGTACTTC. Translation: CASRKTVTGNNYEQYF.

The chain carries TRBV29-1 and TRBJ1-1, with 8 bases that match TRBD1. Germline loops: CDR1 SQVTM, CDR2 ANQGSEA. V shed 6 bases and J 1 base; nucleotides not matched to a gene: 10. This CDR3 region has 15 residues. The CDR3 sequence: CSVGSRTGKNTEAFF. The CDR3 DNA reads TGCAGCGTGGGCTCCCGGACAGGGAAGAACACTGAAGCTTTCTTT.

This rearrangement joins TRBV5-4 to TRBJ2-1; no definite D call. The germline V and J ends were trimmed by 1 base and 5 bases, with 4 bases remaining between them. CDR3 length equals 12 residues. From germline, CDR1 is SGHNT and CDR2 YYREEE (reference sequence). CDR3 loop: CASSLTDNEQFF. The CDR3 coding sequence is TGTGCCAGCAGCTTGACAGACAATGAGCAGTTCTTC.

This clone was recorded once. V and J are TRBV28 and TRBJ2-3, with D possibly matching TRBD1 (6 bases). The germline V and J ends were trimmed by 6 bases and 3 bases, with 19 bases remaining between them. The CDR3 is 16 residues long. From germline, CDR1 is MDHEN and CDR2 SYDVKM. The CDR3 DNA follows: TGTGCCAGCAGAGGGCCAACAGGGCAGGAAACAGATACGCAGTATTTT. Translated, it gives CASRGPTGQETDTQYF. Using reference TRBV28 and TRBJ2-3 for the parts outside the CDR3, the full variable domain is DVKVTQSSRYLVKRTGEKVFLECVQDMDHENMFWYRQDPGLGLRLIYFSYDVKMKEKGDIPEGYSVSREKKERFSLILESASTNQTSMYLCASRGPTGQETDTQYFGPGTRLTVL.

This rearrangement joins TRBV4-2 to TRBJ2-1; 7 bases map to TRBD2. Germline V gene data show CDR1 as LGHNA and CDR2 as YNFKEQ. Trimming took 5 bases from V and 1 from J; bases not matched to a gene: 2. CDR3 length: 14 amino acids. CDR3 DNA sequence: TGTGCCAGCAGCAGGGAGGGGTCCTACAATGAGCAGTTCTTC. It is translated as CASSREGSYNEQFF.

This clone was picked up one time. The chain uses TRBV5-1 and TRBJ2-7; 12 bases are shared with TRBD2. CDR1 and CDR2 (germline): SGHRS, YFSETQ. The CDR3 spans 18 residues. V trimming: 6 bases; J trimming: 0 bases; junction bases outside the gene matches: 13. The DNA of the CDR3 is TGCGCCAGCAACCGGGACAGGCGACTAGCGGGAGCCTCCTACGAGCAGTACTTC. Translating gives CASNRDRRLAGASYEQYF.